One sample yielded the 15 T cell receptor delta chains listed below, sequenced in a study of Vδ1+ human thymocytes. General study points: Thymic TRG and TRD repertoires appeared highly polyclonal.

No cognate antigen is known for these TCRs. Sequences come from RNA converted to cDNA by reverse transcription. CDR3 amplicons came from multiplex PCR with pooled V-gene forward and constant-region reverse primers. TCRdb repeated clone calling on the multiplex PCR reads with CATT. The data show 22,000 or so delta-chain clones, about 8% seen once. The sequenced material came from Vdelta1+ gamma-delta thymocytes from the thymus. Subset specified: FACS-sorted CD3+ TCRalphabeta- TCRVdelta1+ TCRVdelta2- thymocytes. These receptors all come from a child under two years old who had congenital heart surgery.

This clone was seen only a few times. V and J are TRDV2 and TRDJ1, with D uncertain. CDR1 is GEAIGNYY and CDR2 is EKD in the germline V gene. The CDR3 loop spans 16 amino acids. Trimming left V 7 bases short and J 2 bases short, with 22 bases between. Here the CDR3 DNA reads TGTGCCTGCCCCACGCTCTCCCCAGGTTTGACCGATAAACTCATCTTT. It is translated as CACPTLSPGLTDKLIF.

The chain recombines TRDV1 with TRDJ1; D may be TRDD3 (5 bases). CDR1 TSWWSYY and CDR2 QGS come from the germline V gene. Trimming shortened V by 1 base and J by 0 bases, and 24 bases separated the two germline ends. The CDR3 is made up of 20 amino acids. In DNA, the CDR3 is TGTGCTCTTGGGGAACAAGTGAAGGGGCCGACTGGCTGTAACACCGATAAACTCATCTTT. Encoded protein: CALGEQVKGPTGCNTDKLIF.

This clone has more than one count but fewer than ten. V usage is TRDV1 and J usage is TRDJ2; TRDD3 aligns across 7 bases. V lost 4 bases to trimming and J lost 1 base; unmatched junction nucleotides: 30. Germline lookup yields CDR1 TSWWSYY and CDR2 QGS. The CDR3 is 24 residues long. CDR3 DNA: TGTGCTCTTGGGGCCATCCCGGGGGGCTTCCCACCCACTCTGGGGGGCCTTTTGACAGCACAACTCTTCTTT. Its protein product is CALGAIPGGFPPTLGGLLTAQLFF.

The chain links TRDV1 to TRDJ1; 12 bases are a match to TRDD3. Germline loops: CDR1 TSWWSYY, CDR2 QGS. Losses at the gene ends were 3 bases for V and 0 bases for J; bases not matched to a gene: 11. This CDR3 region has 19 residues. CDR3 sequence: CALGEGPSGGYEYTDKLIF. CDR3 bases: TGTGCTCTTGGGGAGGGCCCGTCTGGGGGATACGAGTACACCGATAAACTCATCTTT.

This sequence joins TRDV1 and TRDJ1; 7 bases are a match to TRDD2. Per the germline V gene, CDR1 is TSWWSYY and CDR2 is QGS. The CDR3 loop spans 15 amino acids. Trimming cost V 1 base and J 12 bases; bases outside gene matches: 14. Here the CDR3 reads CALGEREGLPSLFIF. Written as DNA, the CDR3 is TGTGCTCTTGGGGAACGGGAAGGCCTTCCTTCATTATTCATCTTT.

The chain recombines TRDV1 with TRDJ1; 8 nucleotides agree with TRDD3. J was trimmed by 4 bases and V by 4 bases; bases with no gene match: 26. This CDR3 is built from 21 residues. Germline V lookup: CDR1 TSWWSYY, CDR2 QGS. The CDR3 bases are TGTGCTCTTGGGGGCCGACTTCCCCAGACATACTGGGGGCAACGCGGCGATAAACTCATCTTT. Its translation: CALGGRLPQTYWGQRGDKLIF.

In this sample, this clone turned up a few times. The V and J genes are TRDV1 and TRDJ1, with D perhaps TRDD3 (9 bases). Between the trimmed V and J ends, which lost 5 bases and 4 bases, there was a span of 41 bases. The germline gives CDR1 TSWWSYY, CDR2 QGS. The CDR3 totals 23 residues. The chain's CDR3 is CALGNAAALPTIWGYGYGDKLIF. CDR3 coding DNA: TGTGCTCTTGGGAACGCTGCGGCTCTTCCTACAATCTGGGGATACGGTTATGGCGATAAACTCATCTTT.

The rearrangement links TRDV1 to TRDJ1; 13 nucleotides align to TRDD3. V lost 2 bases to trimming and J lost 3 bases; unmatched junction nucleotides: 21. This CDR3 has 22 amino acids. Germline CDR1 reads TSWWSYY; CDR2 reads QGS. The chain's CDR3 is CALGEWVGVGLRTGGYADKLIF. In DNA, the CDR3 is TGTGCTCTTGGGGAATGGGTAGGTGTGGGGCTTCGTACTGGGGGATACGCCGATAAACTCATCTTT.

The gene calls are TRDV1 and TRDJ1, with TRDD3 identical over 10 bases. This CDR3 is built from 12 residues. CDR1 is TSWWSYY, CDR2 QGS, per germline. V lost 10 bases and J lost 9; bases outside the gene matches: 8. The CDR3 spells CARIHWGMELIF. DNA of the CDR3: TGTGCTCGCATCCACTGGGGGATGGAACTCATCTTT.

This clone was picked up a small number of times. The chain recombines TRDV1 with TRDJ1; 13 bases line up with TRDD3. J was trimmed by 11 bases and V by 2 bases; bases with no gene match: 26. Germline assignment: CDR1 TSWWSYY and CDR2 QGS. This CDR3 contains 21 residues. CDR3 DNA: TGTGCTCTTGGGGAAGGTACCCTCCCTCCCCTTTCTAACTGGGGGATACGGGGGCTCATCTTT. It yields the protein CALGEGTLPPLSNWGIRGLIF.

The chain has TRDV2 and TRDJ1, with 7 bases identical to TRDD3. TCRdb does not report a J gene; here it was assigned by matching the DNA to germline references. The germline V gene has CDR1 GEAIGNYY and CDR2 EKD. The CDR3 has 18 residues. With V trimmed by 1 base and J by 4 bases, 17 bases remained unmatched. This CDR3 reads CACDTLAGDKIENDKLIF. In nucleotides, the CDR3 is TGTGCCTGTGACACTTTGGCCGGGGATAAGATCGAAAACGATAAACTCATCTTT.

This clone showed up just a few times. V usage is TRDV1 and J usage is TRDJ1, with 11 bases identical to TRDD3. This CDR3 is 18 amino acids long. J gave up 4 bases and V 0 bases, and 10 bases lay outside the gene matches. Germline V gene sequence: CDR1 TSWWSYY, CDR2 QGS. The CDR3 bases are TGTGCTCTTGGGGAACTCTGCGTGGGGGATACGTCTTACGATAAACTCATCTTT. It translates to CALGELCVGDTSYDKLIF.

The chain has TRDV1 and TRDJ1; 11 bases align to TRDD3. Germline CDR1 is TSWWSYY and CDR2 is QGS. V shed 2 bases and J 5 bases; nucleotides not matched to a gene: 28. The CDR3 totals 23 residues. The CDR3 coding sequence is TGTGCTCTTGGGGAAGCCCCGGTCCTTCCTACGCAAAGCAGTGGGGGATACGCAGATAAACTCATCTTT. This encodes CALGEAPVLPTQSSGGYADKLIF.

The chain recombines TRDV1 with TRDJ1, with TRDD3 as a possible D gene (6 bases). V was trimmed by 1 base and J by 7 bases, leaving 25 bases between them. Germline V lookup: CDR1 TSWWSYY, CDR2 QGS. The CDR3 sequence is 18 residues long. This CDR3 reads CALGERGFRLGPRPKLIF. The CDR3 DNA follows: TGTGCTCTTGGGGAACGAGGCTTTCGTCTGGGGCCCAGACCTAAACTCATCTTT.

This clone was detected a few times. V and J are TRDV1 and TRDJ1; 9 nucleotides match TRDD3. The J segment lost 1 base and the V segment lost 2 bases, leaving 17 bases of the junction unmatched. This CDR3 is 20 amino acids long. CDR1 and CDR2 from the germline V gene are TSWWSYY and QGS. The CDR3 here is CALGEFLGSFDWGSTDKLIF. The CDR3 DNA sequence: TGTGCTCTTGGGGAATTCTTAGGCAGTTTCGACTGGGGGAGCACCGATAAACTCATCTTT.